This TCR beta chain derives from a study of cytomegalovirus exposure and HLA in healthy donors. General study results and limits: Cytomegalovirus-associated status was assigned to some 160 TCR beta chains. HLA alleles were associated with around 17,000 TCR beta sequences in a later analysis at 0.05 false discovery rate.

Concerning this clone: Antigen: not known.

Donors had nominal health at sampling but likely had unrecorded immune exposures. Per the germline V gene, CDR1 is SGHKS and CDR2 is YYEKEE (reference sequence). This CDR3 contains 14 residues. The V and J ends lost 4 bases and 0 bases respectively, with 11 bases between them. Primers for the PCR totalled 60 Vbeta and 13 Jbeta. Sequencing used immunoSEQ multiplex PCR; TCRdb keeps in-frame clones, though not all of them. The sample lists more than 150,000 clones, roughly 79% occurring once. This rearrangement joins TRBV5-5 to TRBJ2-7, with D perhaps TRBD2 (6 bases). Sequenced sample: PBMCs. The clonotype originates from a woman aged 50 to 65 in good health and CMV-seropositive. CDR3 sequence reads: CASSMDGSSYEQYF. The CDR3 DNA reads TGTGCCAGCAGCATGGACGGGAGCTCCTACGAGCAGTACTTC. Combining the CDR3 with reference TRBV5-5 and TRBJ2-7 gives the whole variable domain DAGVTQSPTHLIKTRGQQVTLRCSPISGHKSVSWYQQVLGQGPQFIFQYYEKEERGRGNFPDRFSARQFPNYSSELNVNALLLGDSALYLCASSMDGSSYEQYFGPGTRLTVT.